The 19 T cell receptor beta chains in this list originate from one sample, sequenced in a study of memory CD4+ T cells and cytomegalovirus serostatus. The sort gate was single viable CD3+CD4+CD8-CD45RO+ cells for memory CD4+ T cells. The table came from immunoSEQ multiplex PCR; TCRdb's copy has only in-frame clones and leaves some out. Of some 25,000 clones in the sample, about 80% were seen once. Sequenced: memory CD4+ T cells from blood. These receptors were collected from an adult in good health and CMV-seronegative.

This clone was detected a few times. This chain links TRBV7-6 with TRBJ1-1; D uncertain. Germline values: CDR1 SGHVS, CDR2 FNYEAQ. This CDR3 has 13 residues. Trimming took 1 base from V and 1 from J, leaving 4 bases between them. The DNA of the CDR3 is TGTGCCAGCAGCTTAGGGCAGAACACTGAAGCTTTCTTT. It is translated as CASSLGQNTEAFF.

The genes are TRBV7-2 and TRBJ2-7; the match to TRBD2 covers 7 bases. The CDR3 covers 13 residues. Germline V lookup: CDR1 SGHTA, CDR2 FQGNSA. Trimming removed 3 bases from V and 11 bases from J; junction bases left unmatched: 10. CDR3 sequence (DNA): TGTGCCAGCAGCTTGGGAGGGAGGGACGTTAAGTACTTC. It yields the protein CASSLGGRDVKYF.

This chain connects TRBV4-2 to TRBJ2-7; TRBD2 agrees at 10 bases. This CDR3 has 19 amino acids. V trimming: 0 bases; J trimming: 0 bases; junction bases outside the gene matches: 11. The germline gives CDR1 LGHNA, CDR2 YNFKEQ. The CDR3 sequence: CASSQDTSGRDKFSYEQYF. CDR3 nucleotides: TGTGCCAGCAGCCAAGATACCAGCGGGAGGGACAAATTCTCCTACGAGCAGTACTTC.

This chain connects TRBV6-5 to TRBJ1-5; TRBD1 might be the D (5 bases). This CDR3 has 13 residues. V lost 6 bases and J lost 7, with 13 bases in between. Germline V gives CDR1 MNHEY, CDR2 SVGAGI. In nucleotides, the CDR3 is TGTGCCAGCAGCCCGGGACCGGTCCAGCCCCAGCATTTT. Amino acid sequence: CASSPGPVQPQHF.

This clone has a single count. The chain has TRBV29-1 and TRBJ1-1, with D possibly being TRBD1 (5 bases). Germline V gene data show CDR1 as SQVTM and CDR2 as ANQGSEA. The CDR3 runs 12 residues. V lost 2 bases, J lost 10 bases, and 14 bases lay in between. Here the CDR3 DNA reads TGCAGCGTTGAACACGGGGGTCAGCTAGCTTTCTTT. It yields the protein CSVEHGGQLAFF.

The J gene is TRBJ1-4, the V gene TRBV4-3; TRBD1 matches at 9 bases. Looked up from germline, CDR1 is LGHNA and CDR2 is YSLEER. V lost 0 bases to trimming and J lost 6 bases; unmatched junction nucleotides: 5. The CDR3 sequence is 16 residues long. The CDR3 spells CASSQDLRTGDEKLFF. In nucleotides, the CDR3 is TGCGCCAGCAGCCAAGATCTTCGGACAGGGGATGAAAAACTGTTTTTT.

The chain uses TRBV19 and TRBJ1-1, with D uncertain. CDR1 is LNHDA, CDR2 SQIVND, per germline (reference sequence). The CDR3 runs to 15 residues. V shed 5 bases and J shed 2 bases, with 15 bases lying between them. CDR3 protein: CASSPREGKNTEAFF. In DNA, the CDR3 is TGTGCCAGTAGTCCCCGAGAAGGGAAAAACACTGAAGCTTTCTTT.

The chain is built from TRBV27 and TRBJ2-7, with TRBD1 matching 9 bases. Trimming removed 1 base from V and 3 bases from J; junction bases left unmatched: 7. This CDR3 comprises 16 residues. CDR1 is MNHEY, CDR2 SMNVEV, per germline (reference sequence). The CDR3, as DNA: TGTGCCAGCAGTTTATTAGGGACAGGGAACCACTACGAGCAGTACTTC. As protein: CASSLLGTGNHYEQYF.

The rearrangement uses TRBV7-3 and TRBJ1-5, with a possible D match to TRBD1 (6 bases). V lost 3 bases, J lost 6 bases, and 9 bases lay in between. Looked up from germline, CDR1 is SGHTA and CDR2 is FQGTGA. This CDR3 comprises 13 residues. The CDR3 DNA is TGTGCCAGCAGCTTTACAGGGACTCAGCCCCAGCATTTT. Protein: CASSFTGTQPQHF.

This rearrangement joins TRBV4-1 to TRBJ1-2, with D uncertain. This CDR3 has 13 amino acids. CDR1 is MGHRA and CDR2 is YSYEKL in the germline V gene. With 0 bases removed from V and 5 bases from J, the gap between germline ends came to 7 bases. The CDR3 is CASSQDGVYGYTF. The CDR3 nucleotides read TGCGCCAGCAGCCAAGATGGAGTGTATGGCTACACCTTC.

V gene TRBV7-9 combines with J gene TRBJ2-1; 12 bases are a match to TRBD2. CDR3 length equals 17 residues. Germline trimming cut 5 bases from V and 4 bases from J; bases unmatched to any gene: 9. Germline V gives CDR1 SEHNR, CDR2 FQNEAQ (reference sequence). The CDR3 loop is CASSPPGLAGLYNEQFF. The CDR3 DNA reads as TGTGCCAGCAGCCCACCTGGACTAGCGGGACTTTACAATGAGCAGTTCTTC. Supplemented by reference TRBV7-9 and TRBJ2-1, the full variable domain reads DTGVSQNPRHKITKRGQNVTFRCDPISEHNRLYWYRQTLGQGPEFLTYFQNEAQLEKSRLLSDRFSAERPKGSFSTLEIQRTEQGDSAMYLCASSPPGLAGLYNEQFFGPGTRLTVL.

The chain combines TRBV6-1 with TRBJ1-2; D unresolved. CDR1 and CDR2 (germline): MNHNS, SASEGT. V shed 0 bases and J shed 4 bases, with 9 bases lying between them. CDR3 size: 14 residues. The CDR3 loop is CASSEALRGYGYTF. The CDR3 DNA sequence: TGTGCCAGCAGTGAAGCGCTTCGAGGCTATGGCTACACCTTC.

This clone appeared a few times. CDR3 region: CASSLGTGEYNEQFF. Here the CDR3 DNA reads TGCGCCAGCAGCTTAGGGACAGGGGAATACAATGAGCAGTTCTTC. The gene calls are TRBV5-1 and TRBJ2-1; the match to TRBD1 covers 10 bases. CDR3 length equals 15 residues. Germline trimming cut 2 bases from V and 4 bases from J; bases unmatched to any gene: 3. Germline CDR1 SGHRS, CDR2 YFSETQ.

The chain joins TRBV28 to TRBJ1-2; perhaps TRBD1 as D (5 bases). The V end lost 7 bases, the J end lost 5 bases, and 14 bases lay between the germline ends. CDR3 length: 13 residues. Germline loops: CDR1 MDHEN, CDR2 SYDVKM. The CDR3 coding sequence is TGTGCCAGCACTCTGAGAGGGGCTTATGGCTACACCTTC. Encoded protein: CASTLRGAYGYTF.

In this sample, this clone turned up a few times. As DNA, the CDR3 is TGTGCCAGCTCACCACCGAATAGGGACACTGAAGCTTTCTTT. This encodes CASSPPNRDTEAFF. This rearrangement joins TRBV18 to TRBJ1-1; D gene unclear. With 0 bases removed from V and 3 bases from J, the gap between germline ends came to 8 bases. This CDR3 has 14 amino acids. The V gene's germline CDR1 is KGHSH and CDR2 LQKENI.

V usage is TRBV6-5 and J usage is TRBJ1-2; 7 bases are shared with TRBD1. Trimming took 0 bases from V and 4 from J; bases not matched to a gene: 5. CDR1 is MNHEY and CDR2 is SVGAGI in the germline V gene. The CDR3 totals 15 residues. The CDR3 DNA sequence: TGTGCCAGCAGTTACTCAACAGGGGCGACCTATGGCTACACCTTC. This translates into CASSYSTGATYGYTF.

The V call is TRBV4-1, the J call TRBJ1-1; 8 positions match TRBD1. V trimming: 7 bases; J trimming: 1 base; junction bases outside the gene matches: 8. Germline CDR1 and CDR2: MGHRA and YSYEKL. This CDR3 is 15 amino acids long. The CDR3 is CASIDTGTGNTEAFF. In DNA form, the CDR3 reads TGCGCCAGCATCGATACCGGGACAGGGAACACTGAAGCTTTCTTT.

The gene calls are TRBV5-5 and TRBJ1-2, with 8 bases fitting TRBD1. This CDR3 is 13 amino acids long. The germline V gene has CDR1 SGHKS and CDR2 YYEKEE (reference sequence). V was pared by 3 bases and J by 8 bases, with 6 bases of the junction left unmatched. Here the CDR3 DNA reads TGTGCCAGCAGCTCGGGACAGGTCCGGGGCTACACCTTC. This translates into CASSSGQVRGYTF.

Comments on this clone: At one of its ends the junction is not consistent with the germline gene, which may arise from a read error. This chain connects TRBV7-9 to TRBJ2-7; 12 nucleotides agree with TRBD2. Per germline, CDR1 SEHNR and CDR2 FQNEAQ (reference sequence). There are 13 residues in the CDR3. The CDR3 nucleotides read TGTGCCAGCAGCCCTTTGACTAGCGGGAGATTGGACTTC. Amino acids: CASSPLTSGRLDF.